The T cell receptor beta chain under discussion was sequenced for a study of CD8 T cells in Susac syndrome. Study-wide findings and caveats: TCR sequencing and HLA analysis covered a relatively small number of individuals.

Random hexamers were used to reverse transcribe the RNA input (roughly 0.5 to 1 ug). From the immunoSEQ multiplex PCR reads, TCRdb called clonotypes with MiXCR, one entry per CDR3 protein. Here the sample spans approximately 120,000 distinct CDR3 sequences, around nine tenths being singletons. In this sample, this clonotype turned up once. Its antigen is as yet unknown. The sequenced material came from CD8+ T cells from PBMCs. This sequence originates from a human donor with multiple sclerosis.

This CDR3 reads CATSINSYEQYF. CDR3 nucleotides: TGTGCCACCAGCATAAACTCCTACGAGCAGTACTTC. This chain joins TRBV15 and TRBJ2-7; D gene uncertain. The CDR3 totals 12 residues. Germline CDR1 reads LNHNV; CDR2 reads YYDKDF (reference sequence). V lost 4 bases and J lost 0, with 4 bases in between.